The 3 T cell receptor beta chains presented below share a single source sample, sequenced in a study of human T cells and chemical hapten exposure. MiXCR, applied by TCRdb to the RACE reads, yields one record per CDR3 protein. In the table there are about 89,000 distinct CDR3 sequences, about 10% of which are singletons. Noted time point: patch test 2, 6 weeks after DPC sensitization. Treatment of the sample: therapeutic diphenylcyclopropenone sensitization with weekly scalp DPC. This specimen consisted of whole blood, obtained in connection with sensitization to the hapten diphenylcyclopropenone (DPC). The receptors were gathered from a man aged 35 to 55 with alopecia areata. Some clones in this sample may be carry-over from other donors' samples.

This clonotype has only a few counts. J is TRBJ2-7 and V is TRBV6-2 or TRBV6-3, with 7 bases identical to TRBD2. CDR3 length: 15 amino acids. The germline V gene encodes CDR1 MNHEY and CDR2 SVGEGT. With V trimmed by 0 bases and J by 3 bases, 5 bases remained unmatched. Here the CDR3 reads CASSYSSASGYEQYV. DNA for the CDR3: TGTGCCAGCAGTTACTCGAGTGCTAGCGGCTACGAGCAGTACGTC.

A few counts support this clonotype. The DNA for the CDR3 is TGTGCCAGCTCATCGTACAGGGGGCGAAAGCCTTATCAAGAGACCCAGTACTTC. Amino acids: CASSSYRGRKPYQETQYF. This chain connects TRBV18 to TRBJ2-5; TRBD1 agrees at 9 bases. This CDR3 has 18 amino acids. Germline V gene data show CDR1 as KGHSH and CDR2 as LQKENI. J lost 2 bases, V lost 5 bases, and 15 bases had no gene match.

This clonotype was counted many times. The genes are TRBV23-1 and TRBJ1-5; 10 positions agree with TRBD1. TRBV23-1 qualifies as an ORF whose function is uncertain. The CDR3 covers 17 residues. The trim removed 3 bases at V and 7 bases at J, leaving 12 bases unmatched. This CDR3 is CASSQDCTGTGEQPQHF. CDR3 sequence (DNA): TGCGCCAGCAGTCAGGATTGCACCGGGACAGGGGAACAGCCCCAGCATTTT.